This paragraph reports one T cell receptor beta chain. An end of the junction does not agree with germline; a read error may underlie this. The sample comes from a study of tumor-infiltrating lymphocytes in primary liver carcinoma. The CDR3 runs 15 residues. Germline V gene data show CDR1 as SGHAT and CDR2 as FQDESV (reference sequence). DNA and RNA were both co-extracted from around 20-30 mg of bulk tissue that had not been sorted. Production of TCR beta cDNA used approximately 0.45 ug total RNA together with a constant-region primer. Construction of TCR beta libraries relied on three successive nested multiplex PCR rounds employing slightly modified ARM-PCR. Forward primers for TRBV1-TRBV30 and a C-beta reverse primer served the first two PCR rounds, at approximately 10 cycles each. TCRdb independently ran MiXCR on the multiplex PCR reads; one entry per CDR3 protein. Among fewer than 80,000 distinct CDR3 sequences listed, roughly 71% were seen once.

This clonotype was sampled from a man in his forties with primary liver carcinoma and hepatitis B virus infection. Sequencing used tumor-adjacent normal liver tissue. The chain couples TRBV11-1 to TRBJ2-7; D perhaps matches TRBD2 (6 bases). The CDR3 nucleotides are TGTGCCAGTAGCCCGGCGGGACTCACTACCTACAAGCAGTACTTC. Translated: CASSPAGLTTYKQYF.